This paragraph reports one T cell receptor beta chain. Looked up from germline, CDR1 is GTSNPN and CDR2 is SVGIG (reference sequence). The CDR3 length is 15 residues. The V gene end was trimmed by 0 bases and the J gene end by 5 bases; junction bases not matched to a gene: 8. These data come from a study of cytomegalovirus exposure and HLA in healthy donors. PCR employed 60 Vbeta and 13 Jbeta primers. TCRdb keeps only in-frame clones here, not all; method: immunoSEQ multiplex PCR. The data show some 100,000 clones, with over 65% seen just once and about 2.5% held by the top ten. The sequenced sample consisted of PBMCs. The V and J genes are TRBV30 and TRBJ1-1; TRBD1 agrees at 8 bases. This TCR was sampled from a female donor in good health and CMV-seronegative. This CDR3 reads CAWSVGTGGRTEAFF. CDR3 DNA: TGTGCCTGGAGTGTAGGAACAGGGGGTAGGACTGAAGCTTTCTTT. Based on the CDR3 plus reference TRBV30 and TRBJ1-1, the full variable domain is SQTIHQWPATLVQPVGSPLSLECTVEGTSNPNLYWYRQAAGRGLQLLFYSVGIGQISSEVPQNLSASRPQDRQFILSSKKLLLSDSGFYLCAWSVGTGGRTEAFFGQGTRLTVV.